Listed below are T cell receptor beta chains from one sample, sequenced in a study of monozygotic twins with inflammatory bowel disease. Reanalyzing the 5' RACE reads, TCRdb keeps one entry per CDR3 protein, without DNA. In all, the sample yields about 160,000 distinct CDR3 sequences. Sequencing used blood. The receptors were gathered from a human donor with ulcerative colitis or Crohn's disease, or a healthy co-twin of an affected twin (not recorded which). CDR3s include the opening cysteine and the closing phenylalanine or tryptophan.

V	length	J	CDR3
TRBV7-2	15	TRBJ2-7	CASSLGARSVYEQYF
TRBV7-3	14	TRBJ2-5	CASSPIAGAGTQYF
TRBV28	13	TRBJ2-5	CASSGGRKETQYF
TRBV5-1	16	TRBJ2-1	CASSVQGAELLNEQFF
TRBV9	13	TRBJ2-1	CASSIVGSDGKFF
TRBV6-1	17	TRBJ1-2	CASSSGTGGFFNYGYTF
TRBV19	16	TRBJ1-1	CASSTRYSVGNTEAFF
TRBV5-1	15	TRBJ2-1	CASSFATGTSDEQFF
TRBV5-1	15	TRBJ1-1	CASSLTSGTGIEAFF
TRBV7-8	15	TRBJ2-5	CASSPRFSSGGSQYF
TRBV11-3	15	TRBJ2-6	CASSLSRAGANVLTF